This T cell receptor (beta chain) comes out of a study of post-analysis software for immune sequencing data. Unique molecular identifiers tagged the TCR beta cDNA libraries. The T cell input of roughly 0.95 to 10 million gave a few hundred thousand cDNA molecules. TCRdb redid the calling of the PCR reads with MiXCR, one entry per CDR3 protein. The sample includes approximately 570,000 distinct CDR3 sequences, around 47% of them seen just once. General observations from the study: Normalized Chao1 diversity was significantly reduced in patients versus controls. F measure clustering grouped samples strongly by preparation batch. The study found TRBV5-6, TRBV5-1 and TRBV20-1 among a handful of TRBV segments more frequent in patients than controls.

Germline lookup yields CDR1 SQVTM and CDR2 ANQGSEA. The CDR3 is made up of 15 amino acids. A remark on this clonotype: Its specificity is not known. Compared with germline, one end of the junction differs, possibly owing to a read error.

The gene calls are TRBV29-1 and TRBJ2-1; D might be TRBD2 (6 bases). The clonotype was recovered from a girl between 5 and 17 years old with multiple sclerosis. Material: blood. The CDR3: CSVDRTILIYNGQFF. The DNA for the CDR3 is TGCAGCGTTGATAGGACTATCCTAATCTACAATGGGCAGTTCTTC.